This record looks at one TCR beta chain sequence and its context. There are 11 residues in the CDR3. Between the trimmed V and J ends, which lost 7 bases and 6 bases, there was a span of 7 bases. Germline-derived CDR1 and CDR2 are SGHTA and FQGNSA. The run of the v3.0 immunoSEQ assay was at survey level. The repertoire was sequenced with immunoSEQ multiplex PCR; TCRdb's copy has only in-frame clones and lacks some. The sample yields approximately 25,000 clones, 80% to 95% seen once. The sample is drawn from a study of long-term antiretroviral therapy in people with HIV. V is TRBV7-2 and J is TRBJ2-1; D unclear. The sequences come from unsorted PBMCs, collected 7.6 years after starting antiretroviral therapy. The clonotype was recovered from a woman aged 40 to 50 with HIV. Here the CDR3 DNA reads TGTGCCAGCACCTCCCTCAATGAGCAGTTCTTC. Protein product: CASTSLNEQFF. Together with reference TRBV7-2 and TRBJ2-1, the CDR3 gives the full variable domain: GAGVSQSPSNKVTEKGKDVELRCDPISGHTALYWYRQSLGQGLEFLIYFQGNSAPDKSGLPSDRFSAERTGGSVSTLTIQRTQQEDSAVYLCASTSLNEQFFGPGTRLTVL.